This section outlines one T cell receptor (beta chain) sequence together with its context. Its target is not known. V shed 9 bases, J shed 6 bases, and the junction held 28 bases outside the gene matches. The CDR3 is 19 amino acids. Germline V gene data show CDR1 as MNHEY and CDR2 as SMNVEV (reference sequence). This record comes from a study of shared clonotypes between healthy human individuals. Study-wide findings and caveats: How much donors shared clonotypes was expected to be affected by sequencing depth. Even with large depth, rarefaction showed that sorted-subset sequencing was incomplete. Sampling involved blood alone; tissue repertoires likely differ.

Clones were sequenced by immunoSEQ multiplex PCR, and TCRdb holds only the in-frame ones, with some missing. The table shows 600,000 to 750,000 clones, with about 90% occurring only once. The sequence came from a man younger than 35 in good health. Some clones in this sample may be carry-over from other donors' samples. The sequenced material came from memory CD8+ T cells from PBMCs. Described subset: CD45RO+ cells pooled with CCR7-negative TemRA cells. The chain employs TRBV27 and TRBJ2-7; 8 bases are a match to TRBD1. The CDR3: CARTIKYSSPGQGSREQYF. For the CDR3, the DNA is TGTGCCAGAACGATAAAATACTCAAGCCCTGGACAGGGATCGCGCGAGCAGTACTTC.